The entry that follows covers one T cell receptor beta chain sequence. This CDR3 is built from 16 residues. The V and J ends lost 3 bases and 3 bases, in that order; junction bases with no gene match: 8. Germline-derived CDR1 and CDR2 are SGHTS and YDEGEE. The sample comes from a study of T cell changes during pregnancy in multiple sclerosis. The repertoire was sequenced with immunoSEQ multiplex PCR; TCRdb's copy has only in-frame clones and lacks some. The table lists around 43,000 clones, 92% of them singletons. The material was CD4+ T cells from peripheral blood mononuclear cells, obtained before pregnancy. The chain recombines TRBV5-8 with TRBJ2-1; the match to TRBD2 covers 8 bases. This TCR came from a female donor with multiple sclerosis, enrolled in a pregnancy study. CDR3 nucleotide sequence: TGTGCCAGCAGCTACCTCTTTCGGGAGGGCTACAATGAGCAGTTCTTC. This sequence encodes CASSYLFREGYNEQFF.